Included here is one TCR beta chain sequence, with context. Looked up from germline, CDR1 is SNHLY and CDR2 is FYNNEI. The CDR3 is made up of 16 amino acids. The V and J ends lost 6 bases and 1 base, in that order; junction bases with no gene match: 8. Produced via immunoSEQ multiplex PCR; TCRdb's table is partial and in-frame only. Of roughly 280,000 clones detected, around nine tenths appear once; the ten largest clones hold around 8.8%. The entry originates in a study of blood T cell repertoires in COVID-19. Background on the study: There were acute and convalescent COVID-19 samples, and they came from the United States, Italy and Spain.

The source is a man aged 40-49 years with active or convalescent COVID-19. The rearrangement uses TRBV2 and TRBJ2-3, with 9 bases fitting TRBD1. The sequenced sample consisted of peripheral blood. The CDR3 region is CASRGRTGEGTDTQYF. The CDR3 DNA is TGTGCCAGCAGGGGGAGGACAGGGGAGGGCACAGATACGCAGTATTTT.